This T cell receptor beta chain was identified during a study of read filtering for tumor transcriptome and immune sequencing. Study information: Mean patient age was 65.9 years, range about 47 to 85; 17 male, more than 11 female. TCR-mapped reads were about 4.05 to 11 million with IR-seq versus about 85 to 1,300 with RNA-seq. Notes on the study in general: Approximately 82% of IR-seq clonotypes had one read, totaling approximately 3.5% of reads; RNA-seq: about 69% and 49%.

This library used roughly 400 ng RNA and molecular barcoded adaptors spanning alpha/delta and beta/gamma chains. TCRdb processed the reads anew with MiXCR; each CDR3 protein has one entry. This table holds roughly 56,000 distinct CDR3 sequences, roughly a fifth found once. This clonotype was picked up many times. Its antigen is unknown. Per germline, CDR1 SGHRS and CDR2 YFSETQ. V was clipped by 4 bases and J by 5 bases, with 13 bases between them. The length of the CDR3 is 14 residues. Bone marrow was sampled from every patient at the time of active disease. The chain is built from TRBV5-1 and TRBJ2-1; D is possibly TRBD1 or TRBD2 (7 bases each). The TCR comes from a donor at least 40 years old with multiple myeloma. Sequencing was carried out using a population of CD138-negative cells sorted from bone marrow. The CDR3 sequence: CASSPGGQNNEQFF. As DNA, the CDR3 is TGCGCCAGCAGCCCGGGGGGACAGAACAATGAGCAGTTCTTC. Full variable domain (missing parts from reference TRBV5-1 and TRBJ2-1): KAGVTQTPRYLIKTRGQQVTLSCSPISGHRSVSWYQQTPGQGLQFLFEYFSETQRNKGNFPGRFSGRQFSNSRSEMNVSTLELGDSALYLCASSPGGQNNEQFFGPGTRLTVL.